Listed below are T cell receptor beta chains from one sample, sequenced in a study of somatic mutations in cytotoxic T cells in rheumatoid arthritis. The assay was immunoSEQ multiplex PCR, and TCRdb's table has in-frame clones only and misses some. The sample consists of about 14,000 clones, roughly 80% of them appearing once. The sample consisted of CD8+ T cells sorted from blood. The receptors derive from an adult with rheumatoid arthritis. CDR3s include the opening cysteine and the closing phenylalanine or tryptophan. D genes are given only for firm matches. A clone size is listed for some rows: how often the clone was seen (once, few, many), or a class if it is expanded.

clone_size: NA; j_call: TRBJ1-1; v_call: TRBV28; d_call: NA; cdr3_nt: TGTGCCAGCAGTCCCCCTCAAATGATCGGGAACACTGAAGCTTTCTTT; cdr3_aa: CASSPPQMIGNTEAFF
clone_size: NA; j_call: TRBJ1-1; v_call: TRBV4-1; d_call: TRBD1; cdr3_nt: TGCGCCAGCAGCCAAGGAGAGACAGGGACGAACACTGAAGCTTTCTTT; cdr3_aa: CASSQGETGTNTEAFF
clone_size: NA; j_call: TRBJ1-5; v_call: TRBV2; d_call: NA; cdr3_nt: TGTGCCAGCACCCACACCGATAATCAGCCCCAGCATTTT; cdr3_aa: CASTHTDNQPQHF
clone_size: NA; j_call: TRBJ1-1; v_call: TRBV4-1; d_call: NA; cdr3_nt: TGCGCCAGCAGCCAGGTGGAAGGGACTGAAGCTTTCTTT; cdr3_aa: CASSQVEGTEAFF
clone_size: NA; j_call: TRBJ1-1; v_call: TRBV5-1; d_call: TRBD1; cdr3_nt: TGCGCCAGCAGCTTGGTTGCAGGGGACAGCCCTGAAGCTTTCTTT; cdr3_aa: CASSLVAGDSPEAFF
clone_size: NA; j_call: TRBJ1-5; v_call: TRBV10-3; d_call: NA; cdr3_nt: TGTGACTGCACCCTTTCGAATCAGCCCCAGCATTTT; cdr3_aa: CDCTLSNQPQHF
clone_size: NA; j_call: TRBJ1-6; v_call: TRBV11-2; d_call: TRBD1; cdr3_nt: TGTGCCAGCAGCTTAGAGATTGGGGGGACAGGTAATTCACCCCTCCACTTT; cdr3_aa: CASSLEIGGTGNSPLHF
clone_size: NA; j_call: TRBJ1-1; v_call: TRBV6-6; d_call: NA; cdr3_nt: TGTGCCAGCAGTTACTCGGTCCTTACCAACACTGAAGCTTTCTTT; cdr3_aa: CASSYSVLTNTEAFF
clone_size: NA; j_call: TRBJ2-5; v_call: TRBV5-1; d_call: NA; cdr3_nt: TGCGCCAGCAGCCAAATAGGAACTCCTAAAGAAGGGACCCAGTACTTC; cdr3_aa: CASSQIGTPKEGTQYF
clone_size: once; j_call: TRBJ1-4; v_call: TRBV5-5; d_call: NA; cdr3_nt: TGTGCCAGCAGCTTAGCAGGCCCTCCCAATGAAAAACTGTTTTTT; cdr3_aa: CASSLAGPPNEKLFF
clone_size: NA; j_call: TRBJ1-4; v_call: TRBV29-1; d_call: NA; cdr3_nt: TGCAGCGTTGAAGATGGAGAGGAACTGTTTTTT; cdr3_aa: CSVEDGEELFF
clone_size: NA; j_call: TRBJ1-2; v_call: TRBV28; d_call: NA; cdr3_nt: TGTGCCACACTAGAGGGGGGAATTAGCGGCTACACCTTC; cdr3_aa: CATLEGGISGYTF
clone_size: few; j_call: TRBJ1-6; v_call: TRBV5-4; d_call: NA; cdr3_nt: TGTGCCAGCAGCTTGGGCAGGGGAGATTCACCCCTCCACTTT; cdr3_aa: CASSLGRGDSPLHF
clone_size: medium-sized; j_call: TRBJ2-7; v_call: TRBV21-1; d_call: NA; cdr3_nt: TGTGCCAGCAGCACCAGATGGCTTACAACAACCTACGAGCAGTACTTC; cdr3_aa: CASSTRWLTTTYEQYF
clone_size: once; j_call: TRBJ2-6; v_call: TRBV4-1; d_call: NA; cdr3_nt: TGCGCCAGCAGCCCACCGGGACGGGGCTCTGGGGCCAACGTCCTGACTTTC; cdr3_aa: CASSPPGRGSGANVLTF